Shown below are 7 T cell receptor beta chains from a single sample sequenced in a study of vaccination and CD4 T cells after COVID-19. Treatment noted: roughly ten-day PBMC culture with coronavirus spike peptide pools or control peptides (ViraFEST assay). The unexposed donor's CD4+ T cells were collected before the COVID-19 pandemic (2011-2018). No antigen has been assigned to these receptors. Once obtained from cultured CD4+ T cells, the DNA was sequenced using the Oncomine TCR Beta short-read assay. Using its own MiXCR run on the PCR reads, TCRdb lists one record per CDR3 protein. The data contain about 9,100 distinct CDR3 sequences, 31% of them singletons. Sequencing was done on a sample of CD4+ T cells from blood, cultured in vitro. The receptor source for this set is a human donor in good health.

V is TRBV28 and J is TRBJ2-7, with D perhaps given as TRBD1 or TRBD2 (5 bases each). Germline V gene sequence: CDR1 MDHEN, CDR2 SYDVKM. This CDR3 is built from 15 residues. With 6 bases removed from V and 1 base from J, the gap between germline ends came to 16 bases. The CDR3 protein is CASRTGTESSYEQYF. In DNA, the CDR3 is TGTGCCAGCAGAACCGGGACGGAGAGTTCCTACGAGCAGTACTTC.

This clonotype has only a few counts. V is TRBV7-8 and J is TRBJ2-5; D unresolved. CDR3 length: 12 residues. V was clipped by 7 bases and J by 5 bases, with 11 bases between them. Germline assignment: CDR1 SGHVS and CDR2 FQNEAQ. CDR3 nucleotides: TGTGCCAGCAAAGTGCTGGGGGAGACCCAGTACTTC. Its translation is CASKVLGETQYF.

The chain joins TRBV18 to TRBJ2-7; D is perhaps TRBD2 (6 bases). Germline V lookup: CDR1 KGHSH, CDR2 LQKENI. Trimming took 8 bases from V and 7 from J, leaving 18 bases between them. The CDR3 is 13 amino acids. The CDR3, as DNA: TGTGCCAGCCGAACTAGCTTTCCGGGGGAGCAGTACTTC. Translating gives CASRTSFPGEQYF.

About this clonotype: The junction does not match germline at one end; this may be a read error. This sequence joins TRBV11-2 and TRBJ1-5, with no clear D. CDR1 and CDR2 from the germline V gene are SGHAT and FQNNGV. The CDR3 length is 13 residues. The CDR3 loop reads CASSLTVDQPLHF. The CDR3 DNA reads TGTGCCAGCAGCTTAACCGTGGATCAGCCCCTGCATTTT.

In this sample, this clonotype turned up a few times. V usage is TRBV20-1 and J usage is TRBJ1-1; a possible D gene is TRBD1 (5 bases). This CDR3 has 13 residues. Germline-derived CDR1 and CDR2 are DFQATT and SNEGSKA (reference sequence). V was trimmed by 5 bases and J by 1 base, leaving 11 bases between them. DNA of the CDR3: TGCAGTGCTGTCGCAGGGAGGAACACTGAAGCTTTCTTT. This encodes CSAVAGRNTEAFF.

This chain connects TRBV20-1 to TRBJ2-7; D gene unclear. The CDR3 sequence is 11 residues long. Looked up from germline, CDR1 is DFQATT and CDR2 is SNEGSKA (reference sequence). Between the trimmed V and J ends, which lost 6 bases and 2 bases, there was a span of 8 bases. The CDR3 bases are TGCAGTGCAGGGATTACCTACGAGCAGTACTTC. This codes for CSAGITYEQYF.

This clonotype showed up just a few times. V usage is TRBV20-1 and J usage is TRBJ2-4, with D tentatively TRBD2 (7 bases). The germline V and J ends were trimmed by 5 bases and 5 bases, with 16 bases remaining between them. CDR3 length equals 14 residues. The germline CDR1 and CDR2 sequences are DFQATT and SNEGSKA (reference sequence). CDR3 nucleotides: TGCAGTGCTTCCTATGGGGGGGCCCAAAACATTCAGTACTTC. It specifies CSASYGGAQNIQYF.